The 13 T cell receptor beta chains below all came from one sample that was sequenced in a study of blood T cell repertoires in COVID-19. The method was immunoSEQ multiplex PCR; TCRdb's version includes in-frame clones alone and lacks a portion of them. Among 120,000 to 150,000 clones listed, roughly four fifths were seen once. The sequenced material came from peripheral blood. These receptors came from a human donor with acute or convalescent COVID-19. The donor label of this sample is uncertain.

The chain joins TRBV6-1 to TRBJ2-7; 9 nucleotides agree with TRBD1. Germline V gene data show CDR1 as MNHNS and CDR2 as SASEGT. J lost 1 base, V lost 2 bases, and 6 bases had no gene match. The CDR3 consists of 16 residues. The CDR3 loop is CASSEFPGQGSYEQYF. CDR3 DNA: TGTGCCAGCAGTGAATTCCCGGGACAGGGTTCCTACGAGCAGTACTTC.

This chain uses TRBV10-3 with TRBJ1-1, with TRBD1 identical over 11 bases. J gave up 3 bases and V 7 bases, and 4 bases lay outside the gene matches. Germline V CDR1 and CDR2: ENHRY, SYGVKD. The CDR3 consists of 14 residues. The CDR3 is CAIMGGQGDTEAFF. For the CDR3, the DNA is TGTGCCATCATGGGGGGACAGGGGGACACTGAAGCTTTCTTT.

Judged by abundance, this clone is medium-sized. The CDR3 region has the DNA TGCGCCAGCAGCCGGAGCGGGGTGGAGACCCAGTACTTC. Protein sequence: CASSRSGVETQYF. The V gene is TRBV5-1, the J gene TRBJ2-5; TRBD2 agrees at 7 bases. This CDR3 is built from 13 residues. V shed 4 bases, J shed 5 bases, and the junction held 5 bases outside the gene matches. Germline V gives CDR1 SGHRS, CDR2 YFSETQ. Supplemented by reference TRBV5-1 and TRBJ2-5, the full variable domain reads KAGVTQTPRYLIKTRGQQVTLSCSPISGHRSVSWYQQTPGQGLQFLFEYFSETQRNKGNFPGRFSGRQFSNSRSEMNVSTLELGDSALYLCASSRSGVETQYFGPGTRLLVL.

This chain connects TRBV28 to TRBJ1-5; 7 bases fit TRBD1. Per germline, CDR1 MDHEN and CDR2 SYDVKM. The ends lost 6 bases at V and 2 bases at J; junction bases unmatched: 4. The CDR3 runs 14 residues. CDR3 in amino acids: CASRSGQRNQPQHF. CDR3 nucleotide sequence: TGTGCCAGCAGGTCGGGACAGCGCAATCAGCCCCAGCATTTT.

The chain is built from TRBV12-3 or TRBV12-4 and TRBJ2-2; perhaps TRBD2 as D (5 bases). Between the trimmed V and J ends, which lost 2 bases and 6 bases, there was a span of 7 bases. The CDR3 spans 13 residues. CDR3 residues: CASSLMRAGELFF. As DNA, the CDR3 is TGTGCCAGCAGTTTAATGAGGGCCGGGGAGCTGTTTTTT.

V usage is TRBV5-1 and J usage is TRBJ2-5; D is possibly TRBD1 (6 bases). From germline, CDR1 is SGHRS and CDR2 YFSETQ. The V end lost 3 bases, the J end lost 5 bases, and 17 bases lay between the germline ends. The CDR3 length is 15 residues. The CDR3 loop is CASSWNQGFIETQYF. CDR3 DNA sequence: TGCGCCAGCAGCTGGAACCAGGGGTTTATCGAGACCCAGTACTTC.

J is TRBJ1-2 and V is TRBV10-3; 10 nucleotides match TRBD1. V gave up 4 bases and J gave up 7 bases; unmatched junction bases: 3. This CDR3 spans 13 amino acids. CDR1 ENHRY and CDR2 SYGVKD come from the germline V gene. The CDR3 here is CAISVGTGAGYTF. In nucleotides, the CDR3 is TGTGCCATCAGTGTGGGGACAGGGGCTGGCTACACCTTC.

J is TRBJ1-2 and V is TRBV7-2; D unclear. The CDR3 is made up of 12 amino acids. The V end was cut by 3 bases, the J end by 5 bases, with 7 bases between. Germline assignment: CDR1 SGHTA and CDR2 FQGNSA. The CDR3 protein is CASSFGQYGYTF. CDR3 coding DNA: TGTGCCAGCAGCTTTGGGCAATATGGCTACACCTTC.

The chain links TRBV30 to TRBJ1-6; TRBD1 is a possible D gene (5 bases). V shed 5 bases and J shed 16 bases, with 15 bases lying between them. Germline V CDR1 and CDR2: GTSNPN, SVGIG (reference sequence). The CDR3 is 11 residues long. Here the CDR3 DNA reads TGTGCCTGGTCCCGTCAGGACACACTCCACTTT. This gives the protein CAWSRQDTLHF. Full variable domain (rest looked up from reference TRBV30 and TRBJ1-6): SQTIHQWPATLVQPVGSPLSLECTVEGTSNPNLYWYRQAAGRGLQLLFYSVGIGQISSEVPQNLSASRPQDRQFILSSKKLLLSDSGFYLCAWSRQDTLHFGNGTRLTVT.

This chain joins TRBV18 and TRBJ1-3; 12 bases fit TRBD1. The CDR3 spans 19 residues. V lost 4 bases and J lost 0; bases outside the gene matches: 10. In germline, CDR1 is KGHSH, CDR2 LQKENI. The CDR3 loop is CASSRVIRDRGPSGNTIYF. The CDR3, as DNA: TGTGCCAGCTCACGGGTTATCCGGGACAGGGGGCCCTCTGGAAACACCATATATTTT.

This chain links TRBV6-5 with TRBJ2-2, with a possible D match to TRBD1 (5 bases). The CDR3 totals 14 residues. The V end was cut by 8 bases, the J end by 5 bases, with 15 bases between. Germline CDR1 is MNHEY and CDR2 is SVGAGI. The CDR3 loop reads CASARAGRTGELFF. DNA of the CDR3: TGTGCCAGCGCTAGAGCAGGGCGGACCGGGGAGCTGTTTTTT.

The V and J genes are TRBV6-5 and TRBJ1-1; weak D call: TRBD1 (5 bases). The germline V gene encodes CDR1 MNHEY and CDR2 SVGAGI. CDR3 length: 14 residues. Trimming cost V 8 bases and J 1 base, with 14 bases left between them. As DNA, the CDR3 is TGTGCCAGCTTCCTTGGGACTGAGAACACTGAAGCTTTCTTT. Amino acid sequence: CASFLGTENTEAFF.

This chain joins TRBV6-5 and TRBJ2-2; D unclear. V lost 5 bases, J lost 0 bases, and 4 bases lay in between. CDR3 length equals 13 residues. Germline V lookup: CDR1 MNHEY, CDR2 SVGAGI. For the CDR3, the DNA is TGTGCCAGCAGTAGCCCGAACACCGGGGAGCTGTTTTTT. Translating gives CASSSPNTGELFF.